Below, one T cell receptor beta chain is given with its context. A quantity of roughly 0.5 to 1 ug RNA underwent reverse transcription using random hexamers. Using its own MiXCR run on the immunoSEQ multiplex PCR reads, TCRdb lists one record per CDR3 protein. This table has 70,000 to 75,000 distinct CDR3 sequences, 93% appearing once. These data belong to a study of CD8 T cells in Susac syndrome. Germline CDR1 is SGHRS and CDR2 is YFSETQ. Trimming stripped 4 bases from V and 0 bases from J, with 11 bases between. The CDR3 is made up of 15 amino acids. This receptor was obtained from a human donor with Susac syndrome. The material sequenced was CD4+ T cells from PBMCs. V gene TRBV5-1 combines with J gene TRBJ2-1, with D possibly TRBD1 on 5 matching bases. The CDR3, as DNA: TGCGCCAGCAGCCGGGTAGGGGACTCCTACAATGAGCAGTTCTTC. It specifies CASSRVGDSYNEQFF.